The text below deals with one TCR beta chain. Its specificity is not known. With 60 Vbeta and 13 Jbeta primers, the PCR was carried out. Measured with immunoSEQ multiplex PCR; TCRdb has only the in-frame clones, and not every one. In the table there are 95,000 to 150,000 clones, less than 90% of which are singletons. The data originate from a study of cytomegalovirus exposure and HLA in healthy donors. Study findings and constraints: In a later analysis, V- and J-gene trimming of beta chains associated with a DCLRE1C missense variant, replicated independently.

Looked up from germline, CDR1 is MDHEN and CDR2 is SYDVKM. The CDR3 has 13 amino acids. The V and J ends lost 3 bases and 10 bases respectively, with 15 bases between them. The sequence was obtained from a man aged 45 to 65 in good health and CMV-seronegative. The rearrangement joins TRBV28 to TRBJ2-5; D may be TRBD1 (5 bases). Sequenced input: PBMCs. The CDR3 DNA is TGTGCCAGCAGTTTCATCTCCCCCAGGGACCAGTACTTC. Protein: CASSFISPRDQYF.